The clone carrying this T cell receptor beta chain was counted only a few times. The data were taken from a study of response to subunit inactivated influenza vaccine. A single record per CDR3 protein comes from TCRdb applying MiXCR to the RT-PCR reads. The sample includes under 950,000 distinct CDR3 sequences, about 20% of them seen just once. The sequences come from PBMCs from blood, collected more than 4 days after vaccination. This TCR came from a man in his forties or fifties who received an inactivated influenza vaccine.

The CDR3 nucleotides are TGCGCCAGCAGCCAACAAACTTCCTGGATCTACGAGCAGTACTTC. Protein product: CASSQQTSWIYEQYF. This chain uses TRBV4-3 with TRBJ2-7; D call uncertain. CDR3 length: 15 residues. V shed 2 bases and J shed 3 bases, with 14 bases lying between them. CDR1 is LGHNA and CDR2 is YSLEER in the germline V gene.